This T cell receptor (beta chain) was profiled in a study of T cell responses to AZD1222 COVID-19 vaccine. Second doses at about 4 or about 12 weeks were pooled. Assay: immunoSEQ multiplex PCR; the TCRdb copy retains only in-frame clones and omits some. Here the sample spans about 110,000 clones, more than 75% being singletons. This clone was seen a single time. Its antigen is undetermined. This CDR3 contains 16 residues. Losses at the gene ends were 2 bases for V and 4 bases for J; bases not matched to a gene: 5. Germline V gene data show CDR1 as MNHEY and CDR2 as SVGAGI. Study-level points and caveats: Clonal diversity may have been underestimated in mostly white British donors. Reportedly, close to half of spike-specific TCRs are directed against unmutated variant regions.

The receptor comes from an adult who received the AZD1222 COVID-19 vaccine. Source: peripheral blood, taken 28 days after the second AZD1222 dose. The chain is built from TRBV6-5 and TRBJ2-2; 9 positions agree with TRBD2. CDR3 sequence reads: CASSYRRGGRTGELFF. Here the CDR3 DNA reads TGTGCCAGCAGTTACCGGCGGGGGGGACGCACCGGGGAGCTGTTTTTT.